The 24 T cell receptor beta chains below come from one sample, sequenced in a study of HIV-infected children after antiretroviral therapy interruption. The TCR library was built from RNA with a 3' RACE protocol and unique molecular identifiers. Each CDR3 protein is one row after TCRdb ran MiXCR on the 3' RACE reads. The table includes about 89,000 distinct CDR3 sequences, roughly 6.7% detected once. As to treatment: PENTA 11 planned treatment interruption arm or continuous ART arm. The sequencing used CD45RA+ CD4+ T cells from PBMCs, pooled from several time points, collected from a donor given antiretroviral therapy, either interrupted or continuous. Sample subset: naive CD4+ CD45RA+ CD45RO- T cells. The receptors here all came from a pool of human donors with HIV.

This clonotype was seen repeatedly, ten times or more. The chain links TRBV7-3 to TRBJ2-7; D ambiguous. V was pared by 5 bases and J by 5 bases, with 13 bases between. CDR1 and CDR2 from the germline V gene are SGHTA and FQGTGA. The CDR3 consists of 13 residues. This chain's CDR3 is CASSPSPSNEQYF. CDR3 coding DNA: TGTGCCAGCAGCCCCAGCCCGAGCAACGAGCAGTACTTC.

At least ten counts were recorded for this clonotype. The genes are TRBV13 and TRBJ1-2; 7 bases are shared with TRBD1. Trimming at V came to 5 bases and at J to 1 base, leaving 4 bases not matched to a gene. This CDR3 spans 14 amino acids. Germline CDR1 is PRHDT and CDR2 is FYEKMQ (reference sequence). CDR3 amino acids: CASSTGAINYGYTF. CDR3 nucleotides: TGTGCCAGCAGCACAGGGGCGATTAACTATGGCTACACCTTC.

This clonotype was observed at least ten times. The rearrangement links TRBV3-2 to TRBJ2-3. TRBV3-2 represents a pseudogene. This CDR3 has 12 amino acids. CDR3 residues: CASSQAVDTQYF. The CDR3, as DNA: TGTGCCAGCAGCCAAGCGGTAGATACGCAGTATTTT.

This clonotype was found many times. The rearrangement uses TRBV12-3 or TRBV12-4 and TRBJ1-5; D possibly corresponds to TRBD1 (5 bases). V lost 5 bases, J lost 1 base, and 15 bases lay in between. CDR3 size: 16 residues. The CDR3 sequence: CASSPLPGQSNQPQHF. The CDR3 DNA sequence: TGTGCCAGCAGTCCATTACCCGGACAAAGCAATCAGCCCCAGCATTTT.

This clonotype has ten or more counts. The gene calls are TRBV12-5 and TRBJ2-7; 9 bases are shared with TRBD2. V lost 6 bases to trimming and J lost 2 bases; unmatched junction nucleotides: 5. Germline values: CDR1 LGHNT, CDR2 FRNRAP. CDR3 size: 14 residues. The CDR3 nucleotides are TGTGCTAGTGGCCGCGGGGGGGGGGCCTACGAGCAGTACTTC. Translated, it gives CASGRGGGAYEQYF.

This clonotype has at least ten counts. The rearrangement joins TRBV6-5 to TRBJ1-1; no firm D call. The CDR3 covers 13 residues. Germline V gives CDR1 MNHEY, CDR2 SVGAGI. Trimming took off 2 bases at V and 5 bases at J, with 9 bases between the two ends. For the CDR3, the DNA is TGTGCCAGCAGTTACGAAGTATCGACTGAAGCTTTCTTT. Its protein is CASSYEVSTEAFF.

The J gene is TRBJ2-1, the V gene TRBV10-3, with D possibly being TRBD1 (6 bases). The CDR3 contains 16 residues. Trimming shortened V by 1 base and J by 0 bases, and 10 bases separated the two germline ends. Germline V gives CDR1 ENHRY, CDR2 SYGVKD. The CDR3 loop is CAISEYGQNSYNEQFF. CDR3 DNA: TGTGCCATCAGTGAGTATGGACAGAACTCCTACAATGAGCAGTTCTTC.

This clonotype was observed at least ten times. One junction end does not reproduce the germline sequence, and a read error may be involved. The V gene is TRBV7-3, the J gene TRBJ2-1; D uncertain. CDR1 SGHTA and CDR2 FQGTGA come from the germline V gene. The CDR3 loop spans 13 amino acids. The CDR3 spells CVSRHPSHNEQFF. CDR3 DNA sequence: TGTGTCAGCAGACATCCATCCCACAATGAGCAGTTCTTC.

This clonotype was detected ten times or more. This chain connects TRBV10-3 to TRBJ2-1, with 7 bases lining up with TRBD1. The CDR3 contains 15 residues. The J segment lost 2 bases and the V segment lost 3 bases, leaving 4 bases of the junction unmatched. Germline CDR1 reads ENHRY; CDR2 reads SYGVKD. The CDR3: CAISDETGPYNEQFF. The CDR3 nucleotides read TGTGCCATCAGTGACGAGACAGGGCCCTACAATGAGCAGTTCTTC.

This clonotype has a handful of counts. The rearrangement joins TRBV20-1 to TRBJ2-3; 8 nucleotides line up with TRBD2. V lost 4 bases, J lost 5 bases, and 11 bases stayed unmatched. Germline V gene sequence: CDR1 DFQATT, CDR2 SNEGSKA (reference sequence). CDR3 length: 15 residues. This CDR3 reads CSATSPGLVQDTQYF. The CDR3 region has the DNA TGCAGTGCTACTTCACCGGGACTAGTTCAAGATACGCAGTATTTT.

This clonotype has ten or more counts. The CDR3 DNA reads as TGTGCCAGCAGTAGGGACCGCCGAGATACGCAGTATTTT. Its translation: CASSRDRRDTQYF. The rearrangement links TRBV12-3 or TRBV12-4 to TRBJ2-3; tentatively, D is TRBD1 or TRBD2 (5 bases each). V was shortened by 5 bases and J by 5 bases, with 11 bases between the two germline ends. The CDR3 extends over 13 amino acids.

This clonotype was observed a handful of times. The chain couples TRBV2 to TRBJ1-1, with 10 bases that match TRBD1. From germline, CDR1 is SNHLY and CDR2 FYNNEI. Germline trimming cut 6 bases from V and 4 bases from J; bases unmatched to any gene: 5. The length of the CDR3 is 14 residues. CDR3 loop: CASRGTGESTEAFF. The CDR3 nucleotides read TGTGCCAGCAGGGGGACAGGGGAGAGCACTGAAGCTTTCTTT.

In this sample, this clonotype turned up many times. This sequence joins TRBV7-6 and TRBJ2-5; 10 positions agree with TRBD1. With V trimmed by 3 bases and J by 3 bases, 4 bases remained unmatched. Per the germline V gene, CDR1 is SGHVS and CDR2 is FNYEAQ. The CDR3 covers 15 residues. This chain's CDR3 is CASSFSDRGKETQYF. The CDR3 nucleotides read TGTGCCAGCAGCTTTTCGGACAGGGGGAAAGAGACCCAGTACTTC.

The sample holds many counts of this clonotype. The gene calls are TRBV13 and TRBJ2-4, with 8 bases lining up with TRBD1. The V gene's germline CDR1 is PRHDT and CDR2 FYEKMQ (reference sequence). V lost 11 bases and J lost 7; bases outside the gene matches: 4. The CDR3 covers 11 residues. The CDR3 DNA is TGTGCCTCCGGGACAGGCAACATTCAGTACTTC. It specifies CASGTGNIQYF.

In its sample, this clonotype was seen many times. This CDR3 reads CASSQDRRQPWGYTF. The CDR3 region has the DNA TGTGCCAGCAGCCAAGATCGAAGACAGCCTTGGGGCTACACCTTC. The chain carries TRBV3-1 and TRBJ1-2, with D maybe TRBD1 (5 bases). V lost 0 bases and J lost 8, with 16 bases in between. CDR1 and CDR2 (germline): LGHDT, YNNKEL (reference sequence). The CDR3 runs to 15 residues.

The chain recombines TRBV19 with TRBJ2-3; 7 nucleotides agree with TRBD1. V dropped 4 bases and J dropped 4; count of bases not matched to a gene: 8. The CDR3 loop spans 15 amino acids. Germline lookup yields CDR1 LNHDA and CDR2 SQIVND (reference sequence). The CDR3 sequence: CASSTLDRSADTQYF. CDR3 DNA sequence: TGTGCCAGTAGTACGCTGGACAGGTCGGCAGATACGCAGTATTTT.

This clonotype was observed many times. The CDR3 spells CASSLSGTDPYEQYF. The CDR3 DNA follows: TGTGCCAGCAGCCTCTCCGGGACAGACCCCTACGAGCAGTACTTC. This rearrangement joins TRBV12-3 or TRBV12-4 to TRBJ2-7; 7 bases are shared with TRBD1. V shed 6 bases and J 2 bases; nucleotides not matched to a gene: 10. The CDR3 sequence is 15 residues long.

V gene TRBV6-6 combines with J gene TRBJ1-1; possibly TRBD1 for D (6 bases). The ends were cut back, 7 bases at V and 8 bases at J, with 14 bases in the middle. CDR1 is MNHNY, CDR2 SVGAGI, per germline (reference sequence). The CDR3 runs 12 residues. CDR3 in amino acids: CASIESQGEAFF. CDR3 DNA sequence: TGTGCCAGCATCGAGTCACAGGGAGAAGCTTTCTTT.

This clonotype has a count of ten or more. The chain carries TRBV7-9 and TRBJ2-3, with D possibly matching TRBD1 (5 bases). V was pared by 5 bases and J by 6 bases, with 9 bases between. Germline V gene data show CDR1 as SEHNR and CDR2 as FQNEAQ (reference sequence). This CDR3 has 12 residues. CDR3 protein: CASSPQGDTQYF. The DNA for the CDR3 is TGTGCCAGCAGCCCCCAGGGCGATACGCAGTATTTT.

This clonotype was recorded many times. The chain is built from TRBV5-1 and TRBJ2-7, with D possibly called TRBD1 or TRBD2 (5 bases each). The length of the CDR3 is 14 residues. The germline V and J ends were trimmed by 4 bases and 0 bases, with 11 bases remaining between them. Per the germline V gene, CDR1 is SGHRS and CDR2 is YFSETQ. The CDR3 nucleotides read TGCGCCAGCAGCCGGGACGGGTACTCCTACGAGCAGTACTTC. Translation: CASSRDGYSYEQYF. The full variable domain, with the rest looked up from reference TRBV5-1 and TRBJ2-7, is KAGVTQTPRYLIKTRGQQVTLSCSPISGHRSVSWYQQTPGQGLQFLFEYFSETQRNKGNFPGRFSGRQFSNSRSEMNVSTLELGDSALYLCASSRDGYSYEQYFGPGTRLTVT.

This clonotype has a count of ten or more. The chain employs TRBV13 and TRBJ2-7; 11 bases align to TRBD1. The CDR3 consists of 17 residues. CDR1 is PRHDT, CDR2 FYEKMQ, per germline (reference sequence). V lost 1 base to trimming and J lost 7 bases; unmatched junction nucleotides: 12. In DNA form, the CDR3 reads TGTGCCAGCAGCTTAGAACGGACAGGGGGCCCGCCCAGAGAGCAGTACTTC. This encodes CASSLERTGGPPREQYF.

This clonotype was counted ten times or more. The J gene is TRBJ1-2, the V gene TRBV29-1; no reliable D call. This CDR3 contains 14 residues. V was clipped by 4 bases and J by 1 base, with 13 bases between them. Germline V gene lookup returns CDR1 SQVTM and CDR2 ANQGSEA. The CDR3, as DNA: TGCAGCGTTGCTGACACCAAGAATAACTATGGCTACACCTTC. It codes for CSVADTKNNYGYTF.

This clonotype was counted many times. CDR3 in amino acids: CSVQKGLAGGVEQFF. In DNA, the CDR3 is TGCAGCGTTCAAAAAGGGCTAGCGGGAGGGGTTGAGCAGTTCTTC. The V call is TRBV29-1, the J call TRBJ2-1; TRBD2 matches at 12 bases. Germline lookup yields CDR1 SQVTM and CDR2 ANQGSEA. Trimming at V came to 5 bases and at J to 9 bases, leaving 11 bases not matched to a gene. The length of the CDR3 is 15 residues.

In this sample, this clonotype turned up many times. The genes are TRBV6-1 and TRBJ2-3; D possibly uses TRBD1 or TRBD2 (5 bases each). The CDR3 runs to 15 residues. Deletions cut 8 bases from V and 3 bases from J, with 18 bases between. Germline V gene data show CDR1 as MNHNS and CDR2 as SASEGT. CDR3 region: CASYRDTGGTDTQYF. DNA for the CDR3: TGTGCCAGCTACCGGGATACAGGTGGAACAGATACGCAGTATTTT.